This T cell receptor beta chain emerged from a study of blood T cells in healthy people across ages. PCR was performed a second time for roughly 6 to 12 cycles using a sample-barcoded 5' primer and a J-beta primer mix. Using its own MiXCR run on the 5' RACE reads, TCRdb lists one record per CDR3 protein. The table lists about 720,000 distinct CDR3 sequences, approximately 21% of them singletons, with roughly a fifth in the top ten. This clonotype was seen a few times. The target antigen is unknown. Study results and caveats: It was not possible, with unsorted PBMCs, to conclusively compare naive and antigen-experienced cells.

Donor samples were obtained from healthy Caucasian individuals from Russia, aged roughly 6 to 95. The sample, roughly 9.1 milliliters of peripheral blood, was drawn from each donor. No fewer than 5.5 micrograms of total RNA were isolated from every sample. The CDR3 is 15 residues long. V shed 4 bases and J shed 6 bases, with 16 bases lying between them. Germline V gene lookup returns CDR1 LNHDA and CDR2 SQIVND (reference sequence). Sequencing input: blood. The source of this sequence is a man between 70 and 80 years old in good health. J is TRBJ1-5 and V is TRBV19; tentative D call: TRBD1 (6 bases). CDR3 sequence reads: CASSTRQDGVQPQHF. The DNA of the CDR3 is TGTGCCAGTAGTACCAGACAGGACGGGGTTCAGCCCCAGCATTTT.